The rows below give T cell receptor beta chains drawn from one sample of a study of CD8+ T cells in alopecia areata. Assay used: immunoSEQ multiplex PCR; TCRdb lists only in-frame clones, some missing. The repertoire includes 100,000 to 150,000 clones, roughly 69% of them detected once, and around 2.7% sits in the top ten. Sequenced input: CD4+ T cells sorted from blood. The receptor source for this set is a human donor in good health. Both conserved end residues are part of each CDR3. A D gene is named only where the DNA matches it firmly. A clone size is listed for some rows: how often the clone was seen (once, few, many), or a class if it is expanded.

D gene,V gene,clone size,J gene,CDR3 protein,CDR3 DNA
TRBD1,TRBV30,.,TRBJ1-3,CAWSHRGSGGNTIYF,TGTGCCTGGAGTCACAGGGGCTCGGGTGGAAACACCATATATTTT
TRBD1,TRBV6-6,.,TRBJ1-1,CASGTGGSNTEAFF,TGTGCCAGCGGGACAGGGGGCTCGAACACTGAAGCTTTCTTT
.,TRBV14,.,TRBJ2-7,CASSPLGGIYEQYF,TGTGCCAGCAGCCCGTTGGGAGGTATCTACGAGCAGTACTTC
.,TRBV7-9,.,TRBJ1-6,CASSLTGQINSPLHF,TGTGCCAGCTCGCTGACCGGACAGATTAATTCACCCCTCCACTTT
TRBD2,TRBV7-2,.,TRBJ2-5,CASSLRRSSGVYEETQYF,TGTGCCAGCAGCTTAAGGCGGTCTAGCGGGGTCTACGAGGAGACCCAGTACTTC
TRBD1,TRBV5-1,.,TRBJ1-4,CASSLWDRATNEKLFF,TGCGCCAGCAGCCTTTGGGACAGGGCAACTAATGAAAAACTGTTTTTT
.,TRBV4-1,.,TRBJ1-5,CASSQDRQSNQPQHF,TGCGCCAGCAGCCAAGACCGACAGAGCAATCAGCCCCAGCATTTT
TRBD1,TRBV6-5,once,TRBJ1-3,CASSYSKQGPGNTIYF,TGTGCCAGCAGTTACTCGAAACAGGGGCCTGGAAACACCATATATTTT
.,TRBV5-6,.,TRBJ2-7,CASSPLGAAYEQYF,TGTGCCAGCAGCCCCCTTGGGGCCGCCTACGAGCAGTACTTC
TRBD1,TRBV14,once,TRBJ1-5,CASSQVRGFLQPQHF,TGTGCCAGCAGCCAAGTCAGGGGGTTCCTTCAGCCCCAGCATTTT
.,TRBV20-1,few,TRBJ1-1,CSAILGTEAFF,TGCAGTGCAATCCTCGGGACGGAAGCTTTCTTT
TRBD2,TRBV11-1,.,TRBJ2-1,CASSPRGSGLYNEQFF,TGTGCCAGCAGCCCTCGGGGTAGCGGGCTGTACAATGAGCAGTTCTTC
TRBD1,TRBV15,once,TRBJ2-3,CATSRGDRGGGDTQYF,TGTGCCACCAGCAGAGGCGACAGGGGGGGAGGAGATACGCAGTATTTT
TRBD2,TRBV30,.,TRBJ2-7,CAWRLASGSEQYF,TGTGCCTGGAGACTAGCTAGCGGTTCCGAGCAGTACTTC
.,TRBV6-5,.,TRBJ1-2,CATKTGTNYGYTF,TGTGCCACCAAAACCGGGACAAACTATGGCTACACCTTC
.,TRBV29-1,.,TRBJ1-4,CSVETGGNEKLFF,TGCAGCGTTGAAACAGGTGGAAATGAAAAACTGTTTTTT
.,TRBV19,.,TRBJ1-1,CASSWTEDTEAFF,TGTGCCAGTAGTTGGACTGAGGACACTGAAGCTTTCTTT
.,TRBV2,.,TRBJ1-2,CASRPQPLQNYGYTF,TGTGCCAGCAGGCCCCAACCCCTTCAAAACTATGGCTACACCTTC
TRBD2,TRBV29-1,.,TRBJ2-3,CSVGTSGGLTDTQYF,TGCAGCGTGGGAACTAGCGGGGGACTCACAGATACGCAGTATTTT
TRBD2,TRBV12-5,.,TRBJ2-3,CASRRGGTDTQYF,TGTGCTAGTAGGCGGGGGGGCACAGATACGCAGTATTTT
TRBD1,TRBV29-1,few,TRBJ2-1,CSVEDPGGSYNEQFF,TGCAGCGTTGAAGATCCAGGGGGCTCCTACAATGAGCAGTTCTTC
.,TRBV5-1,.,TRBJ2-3,CASSLGENTQYF,TGCGCCAGCAGCCTCGGAGAGAATACGCAGTATTTT
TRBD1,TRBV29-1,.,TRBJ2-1,CSVGRQGAQTYNEQFF,TGCAGCGTTGGGAGGCAGGGGGCGCAGACCTACAATGAGCAGTTCTTC
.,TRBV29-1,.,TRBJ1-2,CSVELGARYGYTF,TGCAGCGTTGAGCTTGGGGCTCGGTATGGCTACACCTTC
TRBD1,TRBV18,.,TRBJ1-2,CASSPRDRVVGYTF,TGTGCCAGCTCACCGAGGGACAGGGTGGTTGGCTACACCTTC
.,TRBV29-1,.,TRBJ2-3,CSVEAPPQYF,TGCAGCGTTGAAGCCCCTCCGCAGTATTTT
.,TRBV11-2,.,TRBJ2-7,CASSLGGGYEQYF,TGTGCCAGCAGCTTAGGAGGGGGGTACGAGCAGTACTTC
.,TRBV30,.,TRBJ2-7,CAWSERLPSGEQYF,TGTGCCTGGAGTGAAAGGTTACCCTCCGGCGAGCAGTACTTC
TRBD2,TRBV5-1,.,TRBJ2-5,CASSLAVGGGPQETQYF,TGCGCCAGCAGCTTGGCCGTTGGCGGGGGGCCCCAAGAGACCCAGTACTTC
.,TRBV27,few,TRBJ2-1,CASSLLPRGRYNEQFF,TGTGCCAGCAGTTTACTTCCCAGGGGCAGATACAATGAGCAGTTCTTC
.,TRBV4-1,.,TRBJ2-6,CASSQDRLYSGANVLTF,TGCGCCAGCAGCCAAGATAGGCTCTACTCTGGGGCCAACGTCCTGACTTTC
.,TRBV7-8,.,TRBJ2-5,CASSSNSGAQETQYF,TGTGCCAGCAGCTCGAATAGCGGAGCCCAAGAGACCCAGTACTTC